These 7 T cell receptor beta chains originate from one sample sequenced in a study of long-term antiretroviral therapy in people with HIV. At the survey level, the v3.0 immunoSEQ assay was run. TCRdb keeps only in-frame clones here, not all; method: immunoSEQ multiplex PCR. The table lists 25,000 to 35,000 clones, 95% of them singletons. The starting material was unsorted PBMCs, obtained 5.3 years after starting antiretroviral therapy. All receptors come from a man under 40 with HIV.

The rearrangement joins TRBV7-3 to TRBJ2-3, with D perhaps TRBD1 or TRBD2 (6 bases each). Trimming pared 1 base from V and 2 bases from J, leaving 19 bases between. The CDR3 has 18 residues. CDR1 and CDR2 from the germline V gene are SGHTA and FQGTGA. The CDR3 sequence: CASSLRPAGRDNTDTQYF. The CDR3 bases are TGTGCCAGCAGCTTAAGGCCAGCGGGCAGGGACAACACAGATACGCAGTATTTT.

J is TRBJ2-1 and V is TRBV4-2; D ambiguous. Germline loops: CDR1 LGHNA, CDR2 YNFKEQ. This CDR3 region has 17 residues. The V end lost 0 bases, the J end lost 0 bases, and 12 bases lay between the germline ends. The CDR3 is CASSQDLWAYSYNEQFF. The CDR3 bases are TGTGCCAGCAGCCAAGATCTTTGGGCTTACTCCTACAATGAGCAGTTCTTC.

This clone has a handful of counts. V usage is TRBV9 and J usage is TRBJ2-7; D is ambiguous. Per germline, CDR1 SGDLS and CDR2 YYNGEE. The V end lost 0 bases, the J end lost 2 bases, and 9 bases lay between the germline ends. The CDR3 totals 14 residues. In DNA form, the CDR3 reads TGTGCCAGCAGCGTAGGTCGGAGTGCCTACGAGCAGTACTTC. Translating it yields CASSVGRSAYEQYF.

The chain couples TRBV19 to TRBJ2-7; D perhaps matches TRBD2 (5 bases). Germline CDR1 LNHDA, CDR2 SQIVND (reference sequence). Trimming took off 3 bases at V and 1 base at J, with 10 bases between the two ends. The CDR3 loop spans 14 amino acids. CDR3 region: CASSMSPGSYEQYF. The CDR3 DNA sequence: TGTGCCAGTAGTATGTCACCGGGGTCCTACGAGCAGTACTTC.

The chain couples TRBV7-2 to TRBJ1-2; a possible D gene is TRBD1 (5 bases). The CDR3 contains 19 residues. V dropped 1 base and J dropped 8 bases, with 29 bases sitting between them. Germline V lookup: CDR1 SGHTA, CDR2 FQGNSA. CDR3 sequence: CASSLGDPGTSGVLRGYTF. Written as DNA, the CDR3 is TGTGCCAGCAGCTTAGGCGACCCAGGGACCTCCGGTGTGCTAAGGGGCTACACCTTC.

This rearrangement joins TRBV5-4 to TRBJ2-5; a possible D gene is TRBD2 (7 bases). V was trimmed by 7 bases and J by 5 bases, leaving 12 bases between them. Germline values: CDR1 SGHNT, CDR2 YYREEE (reference sequence). The CDR3 is made up of 12 amino acids. This CDR3 reads CASGGGRETQYF. In nucleotides, the CDR3 is TGTGCCAGCGGGGGGGGCAGGGAGACCCAGTACTTC.

The CDR3 DNA reads TGCGCCAGCATAAGGGATGAGCAGTTCTTC. Its translation is CASIRDEQFF. This chain connects TRBV10-1 to TRBJ2-1; no clear D gene. The CDR3 sequence is 10 residues long. Per the germline V gene, CDR1 is WNHNN and CDR2 is SYGVQD (reference sequence). With 7 bases removed from V and 8 bases from J, the gap between germline ends came to 6 bases.